The 23 T cell receptor beta chains below come from one sample, sequenced in a study of T cell responses to AZD1222 COVID-19 vaccine. Repertoires were generated with immunoSEQ multiplex PCR, while TCRdb's copy carries only in-frame clones and drops some. The table has 90,000 to 95,000 clones, over 75% seen once. The sample here was peripheral blood, taken on day 0 of AZD1222 vaccination. These TCRs come from an adult in good health.

The gene calls are TRBV6-5 and TRBJ2-5; D possibly corresponds to TRBD2 (5 bases). The CDR3 extends over 12 amino acids. Germline-derived CDR1 and CDR2 are MNHEY and SVGAGI. V shed 5 bases and J shed 5 bases, with 9 bases lying between them. The CDR3 sequence: CASSRGRETQYF. In DNA, the CDR3 is TGTGCCAGCAGTCGGGGAAGGGAGACCCAGTACTTC.

The chain carries TRBV7-2 and TRBJ2-1; possibly TRBD1 or TRBD2 for D (6 bases each). The V gene's germline CDR1 is SGHTA and CDR2 FQGNSA. The CDR3 is made up of 18 amino acids. Trimming shortened V by 2 bases and J by 8 bases, and 25 bases separated the two germline ends. CDR3 sequence reads: CASSLIAGQGLSGDEQFF. CDR3 nucleotide sequence: TGTGCCAGCAGCTTAATCGCGGGGCAGGGGTTATCGGGCGATGAGCAGTTCTTC.

The chain uses TRBV28 and TRBJ1-1, with unresolved D. Per the germline V gene, CDR1 is MDHEN and CDR2 is SYDVKM. There are 15 residues in the CDR3. V was pared by 5 bases and J by 0 bases, with 13 bases between. The chain's CDR3 is CASSVASGVNTEAFF. As DNA, the CDR3 is TGTGCCAGCAGTGTAGCCTCTGGGGTGAACACTGAAGCTTTCTTT.

V usage is TRBV27 and J usage is TRBJ1-3, with unresolved D. This CDR3 contains 17 residues. Germline CDR1 MNHEY, CDR2 SMNVEV (reference sequence). V shed 5 bases and J shed 0 bases, with 17 bases lying between them. The CDR3 region has the DNA TGTGCCAGCAGTAACCGGCGGCCAGAGAGCTCTGGAAACACCATATATTTT. As protein: CASSNRRPESSGNTIYF.

The V gene is TRBV5-1, the J gene TRBJ2-7, with 7 nucleotides matching TRBD2. Germline values: CDR1 SGHRS, CDR2 YFSETQ. The V gene end was trimmed by 0 bases and the J gene end by 2 bases; junction bases not matched to a gene: 8. CDR3 size: 16 residues. CDR3 coding DNA: TGCGCCAGCAGCTTGGAAGCAGGGCGGGGGACCTACGAGCAGTACTTC. It translates to CASSLEAGRGTYEQYF.

The chain links TRBV10-3 to TRBJ2-2, with 10 bases fitting TRBD2. The CDR3 has 18 residues. Unmatched junction bases numbered 16, after V lost 8 bases and J lost 4 bases. The germline V gene has CDR1 ENHRY and CDR2 SYGVKD. The CDR3 DNA is TGTGCCATCCCCAACGGGGCTAGCGGGAGTTGGAGCACCGGGGAGCTGTTTTTT. Translating gives CAIPNGASGSWSTGELFF.

The J gene is TRBJ2-6, the V gene TRBV28; D uncertain. V lost 7 bases and J 0 bases, leaving 10 bases between the germline ends. The CDR3 runs 15 residues. CDR1 and CDR2 (germline): MDHEN, SYDVKM. CDR3 sequence reads: CASTGAHSGANVLTF. Here the CDR3 DNA reads TGTGCCAGCACAGGCGCCCACTCTGGGGCCAACGTCCTGACTTTC. The complete variable domain, with remaining parts taken from reference TRBV28 and TRBJ2-6, reads DVKVTQSSRYLVKRTGEKVFLECVQDMDHENMFWYRQDPGLGLRLIYFSYDVKMKEKGDIPEGYSVSREKKERFSLILESASTNQTSMYLCASTGAHSGANVLTFGAGSRLTVL.

The V gene is TRBV9, the J gene TRBJ2-7; D uncertain. Trimming pared 4 bases from V and 2 bases from J, leaving 16 bases between. The germline CDR1 and CDR2 sequences are SGDLS and YYNGEE. The CDR3 runs 15 residues. CDR3 coding DNA: TGTGCCAGCAGCCCCTCCCCGGTCAACACCTACGAGCAGTACTTC. Its translation is CASSPSPVNTYEQYF.

This clone has only a few counts. The chain employs TRBV12-3 or TRBV12-4 and TRBJ1-2; the match to TRBD1 covers 8 bases. The V and J ends lost 5 bases and 5 bases, in that order; junction bases with no gene match: 4. The CDR3 length is 13 residues. CDR3 bases: TGTGCCAGCAGTACAGGACAGGGTTATGGCTACACCTTC. The encoded protein is CASSTGQGYGYTF.

This clone was observed a few times. The rearrangement joins TRBV2 to TRBJ1-1, with D unresolved. Trimming removed 3 bases at V and 7 bases at J, with 6 bases between. The CDR3 has 11 residues. Germline V gene data show CDR1 as SNHLY and CDR2 as FYNNEI. CDR3 nucleotides: TGTGCCAGCAGTGATTCGGGTGAAGCTTTCTTT. It specifies CASSDSGEAFF.

The rearrangement joins TRBV5-6 to TRBJ1-5; D possibly corresponds to TRBD1 (6 bases). V lost 0 bases to trimming and J lost 1 base, with 17 bases between them. CDR3 length: 18 residues. Germline V gene data show CDR1 as SGHDT and CDR2 as YYEEEE. The CDR3 protein is CASSLGGPIGRSNQPQHF. As DNA, the CDR3 is TGTGCCAGCAGCTTGGGGGGGCCCATTGGCAGGAGCAATCAGCCCCAGCATTTT. Looking up the rest from reference TRBV5-6 and TRBJ1-5 gives the full variable domain: DAGVTQSPTHLIKTRGQQVTLRCSPKSGHDTVSWYQQALGQGPQFIFQYYEEEERQRGNFPDRFSGHQFPNYSSELNVNALLLGDSALYLCASSLGGPIGRSNQPQHFGDGTRLSIL.

V and J are TRBV28 and TRBJ1-4, with D possibly being TRBD1 (5 bases). CDR1 is MDHEN, CDR2 SYDVKM, per germline. The CDR3 runs to 14 residues. Trimming shortened V by 6 bases and J by 7 bases, and 15 bases separated the two germline ends. CDR3 sequence (DNA): TGTGCCAGCAGCCCACAGGTGGGGCCTGAAAAACTGTTTTTT. As protein: CASSPQVGPEKLFF.

V gene TRBV7-2 combines with J gene TRBJ2-4; possible D gene TRBD1, 5 bases. CDR3 length: 19 residues. With 2 bases removed from V and 1 base from J, the gap between germline ends came to 21 bases. Germline assignment: CDR1 SGHTA and CDR2 FQGNSA. The CDR3 spells CASSLRSGLEIGAKNIQYF. The CDR3 DNA sequence: TGTGCCAGCAGCTTAAGGTCAGGGTTGGAGATCGGCGCCAAAAACATTCAGTACTTC.

The CDR3: CSVVTGTEAFF. The CDR3 DNA reads as TGCAGCGTCGTGACGGGCACTGAAGCTTTCTTT. V gene TRBV29-1 combines with J gene TRBJ1-1; no firm D call. V was clipped by 6 bases and J by 4 bases, with 9 bases between them. CDR1 and CDR2 from the germline V gene are SQVTM and ANQGSEA. The CDR3 is 11 amino acids.

This chain joins TRBV19 and TRBJ1-2, with no clear D. Germline values: CDR1 LNHDA, CDR2 SQIVND (reference sequence). The CDR3 covers 14 residues. Trimming removed 7 bases from V and 4 bases from J, with 16 bases in between. CDR3 protein: CASNSAGWGYGYTF. CDR3 sequence (DNA): TGTGCCAGTAACTCGGCAGGCTGGGGCTATGGCTACACCTTC.

The chain has TRBV19 and TRBJ1-1; D uncertain. V was shortened by 3 bases and J by 2 bases, with 13 bases between the two germline ends. Germline V gives CDR1 LNHDA, CDR2 SQIVND (reference sequence). This CDR3 is 15 amino acids long. The CDR3 sequence is CASSISRIINTEAFF. The CDR3 nucleotides read TGTGCCAGTAGTATCAGTAGGATCATAAACACTGAAGCTTTCTTT. Looking up the rest from reference TRBV19 and TRBJ1-1 gives the full variable domain: DGGITQSPKYLFRKEGQNVTLSCEQNLNHDAMYWYRQDPGQGLRLIYYSQIVNDFQKGDIAEGYSVSREKKESFPLTVTSAQKNPTAFYLCASSISRIINTEAFFGQGTRLTVV.

The chain joins TRBV3-1 (or the pseudogene TRBV3-2) to TRBJ2-3; 7 positions agree with TRBD2. The CDR3 sequence is 14 residues long. CDR1 LGHDT and CDR2 YNNKEL come from the germline V gene (reference sequence). After removal of 3 bases from V and 5 bases from J, the junction contained 5 bases not matched to a gene. The DNA for the CDR3 is TGTGCCAGCAGCCATGGGGGGGTCCAAGATACGCAGTATTTT. Protein product: CASSHGGVQDTQYF.

The gene calls are TRBV3-1 (or the pseudogene TRBV3-2) and TRBJ2-7; 8 bases match TRBD1. V was clipped by 3 bases and J by 9 bases; unmatched bases: 10. CDR3 length: 14 residues. Germline-derived CDR1 and CDR2 are LGHDT and YNNKEL (reference sequence). CDR3 DNA: TGTGCCAGCAGCCATTCTCCGACAGGGGAACTGCAGTACTTC. This codes for CASSHSPTGELQYF.

This chain uses TRBV6-5 with TRBJ2-7; D possibly corresponds to TRBD2 (5 bases). The CDR3 spans 12 residues. Germline V gene lookup returns CDR1 MNHEY and CDR2 SVGAGI. The V and J ends lost 6 bases and 2 bases respectively, with 8 bases between them. The CDR3 spells CASRTGTYEQYF. CDR3 coding DNA: TGTGCCAGCAGAACCGGGACCTACGAGCAGTACTTC.

The J gene is TRBJ2-7, the V gene TRBV20-1, with TRBD2 matching 10 bases. Germline assignment: CDR1 DFQATT and CDR2 SNEGSKA (reference sequence). With 3 bases clipped from V and 2 bases from J, the junction kept 10 bases outside the gene matches. The CDR3 sequence is 16 residues long. CDR3 protein: CSASLGSGGGTYEQYF. CDR3 sequence (DNA): TGCAGTGCTAGTTTAGGGAGCGGGGGGGGTACCTACGAGCAGTACTTC.

This clone appeared a single time. The V call is TRBV12-3 or TRBV12-4, the J call TRBJ2-1; D unresolved. The ends were cut back, 4 bases at V and 2 bases at J, with 6 bases in the middle. The CDR3 loop spans 13 amino acids. CDR3 sequence: CASSSLTYNEQFF. CDR3 sequence (DNA): TGTGCCAGCAGTTCCCTAACCTACAATGAGCAGTTCTTC.

This clone has only one observation. The V gene is TRBV27, the J gene TRBJ2-7; no reliable D call. The CDR3 runs to 16 residues. Trimming removed 3 bases at V and 0 bases at J, with 15 bases between. Germline V gives CDR1 MNHEY, CDR2 SMNVEV (reference sequence). The CDR3 sequence: CASSFLSARSSYEQYF. The CDR3 nucleotides are TGTGCCAGCAGTTTTCTCTCGGCGAGGAGCTCCTACGAGCAGTACTTC.

The CDR3 bases are TGTGCCACCAGTCCCGGACAGGGGTGGATCGCGCAGTACTTC. The encoded protein is CATSPGQGWIAQYF. The gene calls are TRBV24-1 and TRBJ2-7, with 9 bases identical to TRBD1. The ends lost 6 bases at V and 9 bases at J; junction bases unmatched: 11. Germline-derived CDR1 and CDR2 are KGHDR and SFDVKD. This CDR3 comprises 14 residues.